A selection of T cell receptor beta chains follows, all from one sample in a study of blood T cell repertoires in COVID-19. The protocol was immunoSEQ multiplex PCR, while the TCRdb copy is restricted to in-frame clones and leaves out a portion. The sample includes 150,000 or so clones, over 75% of them seen just once. Input material: PBMCs or T cells enriched from blood (not recorded which). The receptor source for this set is a woman younger than 45 with acute COVID-19. CDR3s include the opening cysteine and the closing phenylalanine or tryptophan. The D gene is left open where the match is weak. Size is omitted from some rows. Given values are once, few, many or a class for expanded clones.

size: NA; J: TRBJ2-3; V: TRBV6-2/TRBV6-3; D: NA; CDR3: CASSQDGEPYTQYF; DNA: TGTGCCAGCAGCCAGGACGGGGAGCCCTATACGCAGTATTTT
size: NA; J: TRBJ1-5; V: TRBV12-2; D: NA; CDR3: CASRLVEAHPYSNQPQHF; DNA: TGTGCAAGTCGCTTAGTGGAGGCACATCCATATAGCAATCAGCCCCAGCATTTT
size: NA; J: TRBJ1-5; V: TRBV10-2; D: TRBD1; CDR3: CASRGDSLNQPQHF; DNA: TGCGCCAGCAGAGGGGACAGCCTCAATCAGCCCCAGCATTTT
size: NA; J: TRBJ2-3; V: TRBV10-3; D: TRBD2; CDR3: CAISESGLAATDTQYF; DNA: TGTGCCATCAGTGAGTCGGGACTAGCCGCCACAGATACGCAGTATTTT
size: NA; J: TRBJ2-7; V: TRBV25-1; D: TRBD2; CDR3: CASSVSAGAYEQYF; DNA: TGTGCCAGCAGTGTCTCAGCGGGGGCCTACGAGCAGTACTTC
size: NA; J: TRBJ2-3; V: TRBV7-3; D: TRBD2; CDR3: CASSLKVLAGGQGGDTQYF; DNA: TGTGCCAGCAGCTTAAAGGTGCTAGCGGGAGGGCAAGGAGGAGATACGCAGTATTTT
size: NA; J: TRBJ2-7; V: TRBV19; D: NA; CDR3: CASRLSGASYEQYF; DNA: TGTGCCAGTAGGTTATCAGGGGCCTCCTACGAGCAGTACTTC
size: NA; J: TRBJ1-6; V: TRBV6-6; D: TRBD1; CDR3: CASSLIRGNSPLHF; DNA: TGTGCCAGCAGTTTGATCAGGGGGAATTCACCCCTCCACTTT
size: NA; J: TRBJ2-3; V: TRBV10-3; D: TRBD2; CDR3: CAASGGDTQYF; DNA: TGTGCCGCCTCGGGGGGAGATACGCAGTATTTT
size: NA; J: TRBJ1-2; V: TRBV29-1; D: NA; CDR3: CSVVTAANYGYTF; DNA: TGCAGCGTCGTGACAGCAGCTAACTATGGCTACACCTTC
size: NA; J: TRBJ2-7; V: TRBV7-9; D: TRBD1; CDR3: CASSPGLRDRTYEQYF; DNA: TGTGCCAGCAGCCCGGGACTCCGGGACAGGACCTACGAGCAGTACTTC
size: NA; J: TRBJ2-6; V: TRBV7-8; D: NA; CDR3: CASSLVGRASGANVLTF; DNA: TGTGCCAGCAGCTTAGTGGGCAGGGCCTCTGGGGCCAACGTCCTGACTTTC
size: NA; J: TRBJ2-2; V: TRBV9; D: TRBD2; CDR3: CASSRLAGSGELFF; DNA: TGTGCCAGCAGCCGACTAGCGGGGAGTGGGGAGCTGTTTTTT
size: NA; J: TRBJ2-1; V: TRBV6-2/TRBV6-3; D: TRBD2; CDR3: CASSYRTSGRGEQFF; DNA: TGTGCCAGCAGTTACCGGACTAGCGGGAGGGGTGAGCAGTTCTTC
size: NA; J: TRBJ2-3; V: TRBV25-1; D: NA; CDR3: CASSPTPRTGTDTQYF; DNA: TGTGCCAGCAGCCCGACCCCTCGGACAGGCACAGATACGCAGTATTTT
size: NA; J: TRBJ2-1; V: TRBV5-1; D: TRBD1; CDR3: CASSPTGGYSYNEQFF; DNA: TGCGCCAGCAGCCCGACAGGGGGATACTCCTACAATGAGCAGTTCTTC
size: NA; J: TRBJ2-1; V: TRBV6-5; D: TRBD2; CDR3: CASSIGTSGYNEQFF; DNA: TGTGCCAGCAGTATAGGGACTAGCGGATACAATGAGCAGTTCTTC
size: NA; J: TRBJ2-3; V: TRBV4-3; D: TRBD1; CDR3: CASSQTQGSTDTQYF; DNA: TGCGCCAGCAGCCAGACACAGGGGAGCACAGATACGCAGTATTTT
size: NA; J: TRBJ1-5; V: TRBV28; D: TRBD1; CDR3: CASSLIGQGARQPQHF; DNA: TGTGCCAGCAGTTTAATAGGACAGGGGGCGCGTCAGCCCCAGCATTTT
size: NA; J: TRBJ1-1; V: TRBV14; D: NA; CDR3: CASSQFRGATEAFF; DNA: TGTGCCAGCAGCCAATTTCGGGGGGCCACTGAAGCTTTCTTT
size: NA; J: TRBJ1-5; V: TRBV28; D: NA; CDR3: CASRDPGAPSHSNQPQHF; DNA: TGTGCCAGCAGAGACCCAGGGGCCCCTTCGCATAGCAATCAGCCCCAGCATTTT
size: NA; J: TRBJ2-1; V: TRBV14; D: NA; CDR3: CASSQDMGAGYNEQFF; DNA: TGTGCCAGCAGCCAAGATATGGGGGCCGGTTACAATGAGCAGTTCTTC
size: NA; J: TRBJ2-1; V: TRBV7-2; D: NA; CDR3: CASSVTAAPSYNEQFF; DNA: TGTGCCAGCAGCGTTACTGCGGCTCCCTCCTACAATGAGCAGTTCTTC
size: few; J: TRBJ2-3; V: TRBV11-2; D: TRBD1; CDR3: CASSLGTGEADTQYF; DNA: TGTGCCAGCAGCCTCGGGACAGGGGAGGCAGATACGCAGTATTTT
size: NA; J: TRBJ1-1; V: TRBV12-3/TRBV12-4; D: NA; CDR3: CASGRQATEAFF; DNA: TGTGCCAGCGGGAGACAGGCCACTGAAGCTTTCTTT
size: NA; J: TRBJ2-3; V: TRBV10-3; D: TRBD2; CDR3: CATGLEGTDTQYF; DNA: TGTGCCACGGGACTAGAAGGCACAGATACGCAGTATTTT
size: once; J: TRBJ2-7; V: TRBV11-3; D: TRBD1; CDR3: CASSFRPGGQGLYEQYF; DNA: TGTGCCAGCAGCTTCAGACCAGGGGGACAGGGACTCTACGAGCAGTACTTC
size: NA; J: TRBJ1-1; V: TRBV4-2; D: TRBD1; CDR3: CASSQGSGGVTEAFF; DNA: TGTGCCAGCAGCCAAGGGTCAGGGGGCGTTACTGAAGCTTTCTTT
size: NA; J: TRBJ2-1; V: TRBV5-1; D: NA; CDR3: CASSIGQNNEQFF; DNA: TGCGCCAGCAGCATTGGACAGAACAATGAGCAGTTCTTC
size: NA; J: TRBJ2-1; V: TRBV29-1; D: TRBD2; CDR3: CSGGGGASYNEQFF; DNA: TGCAGCGGCGGGGGAGGGGCGTCCTACAATGAGCAGTTCTTC
size: NA; J: TRBJ2-7; V: TRBV27; D: TRBD1; CDR3: CASRIRDRPYEQYF; DNA: TGTGCCAGCAGAATCCGGGACAGGCCCTACGAGCAGTACTTC